This paragraph reports one TCR beta chain. The sample belongs to a study of blood T cell repertoires in COVID-19. Generated by immunoSEQ multiplex PCR, the TCRdb table keeps only in-frame clones and is missing some. The table lists about 360,000 clones, 86% of them singletons. Looked up from germline, CDR1 is SGHTA and CDR2 is FQGNSA. This CDR3 has 14 amino acids. Trimming removed 4 bases at V and 1 base at J, with 11 bases between. The sample comprised peripheral blood. The V gene is TRBV7-2, the J gene TRBJ2-7; D is possibly TRBD1 (5 bases). The source is a woman aged 55-70 years with COVID-19, enrolled during active disease. CDR3 protein: CASSSAAGSYEQYF. The CDR3, as DNA: TGTGCCAGCAGCTCCGCGGCAGGGTCCTACGAGCAGTACTTC.